These 9 T cell receptor beta chains were all obtained from the same sample, sequenced in a study of cytomegalovirus exposure and HLA in healthy donors. Profiling relied on immunoSEQ multiplex PCR, and the TCRdb table lists in-frame clones only, not all of them. The sample consists of roughly 150,000 clones, roughly 91% of them appearing once. Input material: PBMCs. The receptors originated from a man aged 18 to 30 in good health and CMV-seropositive.

The J gene is TRBJ2-7, the V gene TRBV6-6; 8 nucleotides agree with TRBD1. Germline V gives CDR1 MNHNY, CDR2 SVGAGI (reference sequence). The V gene end was trimmed by 6 bases and the J gene end by 1 base; junction bases not matched to a gene: 8. This CDR3 spans 15 amino acids. The CDR3 nucleotides are TGTGCCAGCAGCCCCTCGGGACAGGCATCCTACGAGCAGTACTTC. It codes for CASSPSGQASYEQYF.

The V gene is TRBV27, the J gene TRBJ2-2, with TRBD1 matching 7 bases. J was trimmed by 4 bases and V by 5 bases; bases with no gene match: 4. The CDR3 contains 14 residues. Per the germline V gene, CDR1 is MNHEY and CDR2 is SMNVEV (reference sequence). CDR3 protein: CASSRQGATGELFF. The CDR3 nucleotides read TGTGCCAGCAGTCGACAGGGAGCCACCGGGGAGCTGTTTTTT.

This clone was observed a few times. The chain is built from TRBV28 and TRBJ2-2; TRBD2 matches at 8 bases. The junction had 5 bases not matched to a gene; V was cut back by 6 bases and J by 2 bases. The CDR3 extends over 15 amino acids. The V gene's germline CDR1 is MDHEN and CDR2 SYDVKM. Here the CDR3 reads CASRVAGLNTGELFF. CDR3 sequence (DNA): TGTGCCAGCAGGGTAGCGGGACTAAACACCGGGGAGCTGTTTTTT.

The V call is TRBV19, the J call TRBJ2-3; TRBD2 aligns across 9 bases. Germline loops: CDR1 LNHDA, CDR2 SQIVND (reference sequence). V shed 8 bases, J shed 2 bases, and the junction held 11 bases outside the gene matches. This CDR3 has 16 amino acids. DNA of the CDR3: TGTGCCAGTGGTGCGGGAGGGCGGTCTTTCACAGATACGCAGTATTTT. The encoded protein is CASGAGGRSFTDTQYF. Full variable domain (outside the CDR3, taken from reference TRBV19 and TRBJ2-3): DGGITQSPKYLFRKEGQNVTLSCEQNLNHDAMYWYRQDPGQGLRLIYYSQIVNDFQKGDIAEGYSVSREKKESFPLTVTSAQKNPTAFYLCASGAGGRSFTDTQYFGPGTRLTVL.

The chain recombines TRBV5-6 with TRBJ2-3; no clear D. V dropped 0 bases and J dropped 0 bases, with 8 bases sitting between them. CDR3 length: 15 residues. CDR1 is SGHDT, CDR2 YYEEEE, per germline. The CDR3 spells CASSLGVLSTDTQYF. CDR3 bases: TGTGCCAGCAGCTTGGGCGTGTTGAGCACAGATACGCAGTATTTT.

The rearrangement links TRBV18 to TRBJ1-5; TRBD1 matches at 7 bases. The CDR3 loop spans 16 amino acids. Germline-derived CDR1 and CDR2 are KGHSH and LQKENI. The V gene end was trimmed by 3 bases and the J gene end by 4 bases; junction bases not matched to a gene: 9. The CDR3 bases are TGTGCCAGCTCACCGAAGGGACAGACAGAGAATCAGCCCCAGCATTTT. Translated, it gives CASSPKGQTENQPQHF.

The V call is TRBV2, the J call TRBJ2-1; 10 bases are shared with TRBD2. The CDR3 extends over 14 amino acids. With 5 bases clipped from V and 4 bases from J, the junction kept 2 bases outside the gene matches. In germline, CDR1 is SNHLY, CDR2 FYNNEI. This chain's CDR3 is CASSSSGGYNEQFF. CDR3 coding DNA: TGTGCCAGCAGTTCTAGCGGGGGTTACAATGAGCAGTTCTTC.

The V gene is TRBV5-6, the J gene TRBJ2-5, with 9 nucleotides matching TRBD2. This CDR3 region has 14 residues. V lost 0 bases, J lost 4 bases, and 1 base stayed unmatched. Germline V gene sequence: CDR1 SGHDT, CDR2 YYEEEE. The CDR3 sequence is CASSLELAGETQYF. DNA for the CDR3: TGTGCCAGCAGCTTGGAACTAGCGGGAGAGACCCAGTACTTC.

This clone occurred a few times. The V gene is TRBV19, the J gene TRBJ1-1, with 10 bases aligning to TRBD1. CDR3 length equals 13 residues. Losses at the gene ends were 8 bases for V and 3 bases for J; bases not matched to a gene: 3. Per germline, CDR1 LNHDA and CDR2 SQIVND (reference sequence). Here the CDR3 reads CASRGQGDTEAFF. The CDR3 DNA sequence: TGTGCCAGTCGAGGACAGGGGGACACTGAAGCTTTCTTT.